The entry below gives a single T cell receptor (beta chain) sequence along with its context. Antigen specificity is unknown. The CDR3 runs to 16 residues. V was trimmed by 1 base and J by 2 bases, leaving 13 bases between them. The V gene's germline CDR1 is SGHTA and CDR2 FQGNSA. The donors comprised healthy bone marrow donors. Primers included in the PCR were 60 Vbeta and 13 Jbeta primers. Profiled with immunoSEQ multiplex PCR; TCRdb holds only in-frame clones, not every one. The sample yields tens of thousands of clones, about 81% seen once. These data belong to a study of cytomegalovirus exposure and HLA in healthy donors. General observations from the study: It was confirmed in vitro that a few of the CMV-associated chains were specific for CMV antigens. Fewer N-insertions (relative to the approximately 670-donor mean) were reportedly seen in an Asian-associated ancestry cluster in a later analysis. Later, TCR association rates were found to vary by HLA locus, highest for DRB1 and lowest for HLA-C.

The chain combines TRBV7-2 with TRBJ2-3; TRBD2 might be the D (5 bases). The sample comprised PBMCs. The origin of this receptor is a woman aged 40 to 50 in good health and CMV-seronegative. The chain's CDR3 is CASSLGLARVTDTQYF. CDR3 DNA sequence: TGTGCCAGCAGCTTAGGGTTAGCGAGAGTCACAGATACGCAGTATTTT.